This T cell receptor (beta chain) emerged from a study of cytomegalovirus exposure and HLA in healthy donors. Primers for the PCR totalled 60 Vbeta and 13 Jbeta. Clones were sequenced by immunoSEQ multiplex PCR, and TCRdb holds only the in-frame ones, with some missing. This sample contains 40,000 to 50,000 clones. This TCR was sampled from a woman between 40 and 50 years old in good health and CMV-seronegative. The sample taken for sequencing was PBMCs.

This CDR3 reads CASSAGQGPFNPKNIQYF. The CDR3 DNA reads TGTGCCAGCAGCGCAGGACAGGGACCTTTTAATCCAAAAAACATTCAGTACTTC. The gene calls are TRBV9 and TRBJ2-4; 8 positions agree with TRBD1. CDR3 length equals 18 residues. CDR1 and CDR2 from the germline V gene are SGDLS and YYNGEE. V gave up 3 bases and J gave up 4 bases; unmatched junction bases: 15.